One and the same sample provided the 14 T cell receptor beta chains below, sequenced in a study of identical twins. TCRdb recomputed calls from the 5' RACE reads with MiXCR, one row per CDR3 protein. The sample carries 1.5 million to 2 million distinct CDR3 sequences, roughly a third recorded once. Source material: cord blood. The receptors were gathered from a newborn girl in good health.

This clonotype was picked up a small number of times. The chain links TRBV2 to TRBJ1-6; D is perhaps TRBD1 (5 bases). Between the trimmed V and J ends, which lost 7 bases and 6 bases, there was a span of 13 bases. This CDR3 spans 14 amino acids. Per the germline V gene, CDR1 is SNHLY and CDR2 is FYNNEI. CDR3 in DNA: TGTGCCAGCATTGGGACGGCGATTAATTCACCCCTCCACTTT. Encoded protein: CASIGTAINSPLHF.

The chain has TRBV20-1 and TRBJ2-7; D is undetermined. The CDR3 length is 12 residues. The germline V gene has CDR1 DFQATT and CDR2 SNEGSKA (reference sequence). V dropped 3 bases and J dropped 4 bases, with 10 bases sitting between them. As DNA, the CDR3 is TGCAGTGCTAGCCTGGGGTGGTACGAGCAGTACTTC. Protein product: CSASLGWYEQYF.

This clonotype was detected only a few times. This chain links TRBV6-5 with TRBJ1-1, with a weak D call TRBD1 (6 bases). Trimming stripped 10 bases from V and 4 bases from J, with 16 bases between. The germline V gene encodes CDR1 MNHEY and CDR2 SVGAGI. The CDR3 is made up of 13 amino acids. The chain's CDR3 is CAIHFQGGTEAFF. The CDR3 DNA reads TGTGCCATCCACTTCCAAGGGGGCACTGAAGCTTTCTTT.

This clonotype has a handful of counts. This chain uses TRBV2 with TRBJ1-2; D remains unclear. Germline assignment: CDR1 SNHLY and CDR2 FYNNEI. Trimming took 6 bases from V and 1 from J, leaving 12 bases between them. The CDR3 consists of 14 residues. The CDR3 sequence is CASSDARNNYGYTF. The CDR3 DNA is TGTGCCAGCAGCGACGCCAGAAATAACTATGGCTACACCTTC.

Points on this clonotype: The junction and the germline gene differ at one end; a read error may be behind it. This rearrangement joins TRBV5-1 to TRBJ2-1; TRBD2 matches at 9 bases. The CDR3 loop spans 14 amino acids. The germline CDR1 and CDR2 sequences are SGHRS and YFSETQ. The CDR3 here is CASSSGSSHNEQFF. In DNA form, the CDR3 reads TGCGCCAGCAGTAGCGGGAGCTCCCACAATGAGCAGTTCTTC.

This rearrangement joins TRBV9 to TRBJ2-1; 8 bases align to TRBD1. The germline gives CDR1 SGDLS, CDR2 YYNGEE. This CDR3 is built from 15 residues. V lost 0 bases to trimming and J lost 7 bases; unmatched junction nucleotides: 6. CDR3: CASSVAGTGLNEQFF. The CDR3 DNA is TGTGCCAGCAGCGTAGCCGGGACAGGTCTTAATGAGCAGTTCTTC.

A few counts support this clonotype. This chain joins TRBV9 and TRBJ2-3, with D tentatively TRBD2 (7 bases). Trimming took 1 base from V and 3 from J, leaving 15 bases between them. CDR3 length: 16 amino acids. Germline V lookup: CDR1 SGDLS, CDR2 YYNGEE. CDR3 sequence reads: CASSVRGRAKTDTQYF. DNA for the CDR3: TGTGCCAGCAGCGTAAGGGGGAGGGCGAAAACAGATACGCAGTATTTT.

The chain couples TRBV5-1 to TRBJ2-1; 12 bases agree with TRBD2. This CDR3 spans 19 amino acids. Germline V gene data show CDR1 as SGHRS and CDR2 as YFSETQ. With V trimmed by 4 bases and J by 0 bases, 11 bases remained unmatched. The chain's CDR3 is CASSPSGGAYSSSYNEQFF. The CDR3 DNA is TGCGCCAGCAGCCCTAGCGGGGGGGCCTACTCAAGCTCCTACAATGAGCAGTTCTTC.

The sample holds a few counts of this clonotype. CDR3 residues: CASSPPTGITYEQYF. The CDR3 DNA is TGTGCCAGCAGTCCCCCGACAGGGATAACCTACGAGCAGTACTTC. The chain links TRBV28 to TRBJ2-7, with 7 nucleotides matching TRBD1. The J segment lost 2 bases and the V segment lost 5 bases, leaving 9 bases of the junction unmatched. CDR3 length: 15 amino acids. Germline assignment: CDR1 MDHEN and CDR2 SYDVKM. Based on the CDR3 plus reference TRBV28 and TRBJ2-7, the full variable domain is DVKVTQSSRYLVKRTGEKVFLECVQDMDHENMFWYRQDPGLGLRLIYFSYDVKMKEKGDIPEGYSVSREKKERFSLILESASTNQTSMYLCASSPPTGITYEQYFGPGTRLTVT.

The chain couples TRBV20-1 to TRBJ2-3, with a weak D call TRBD1 (5 bases). The germline V gene has CDR1 DFQATT and CDR2 SNEGSKA (reference sequence). V dropped 5 bases and J dropped 2 bases, with 17 bases sitting between them. The length of the CDR3 is 15 residues. CDR3 coding DNA: TGCAGTGCTCAACAAGGAACAGGAAACACAGATACGCAGTATTTT. Its translation is CSAQQGTGNTDTQYF.

J is TRBJ1-2 and V is TRBV3-1; D not certain. CDR1 is LGHDT and CDR2 is YNNKEL in the germline V gene (reference sequence). Trimming pared 7 bases from V and 7 bases from J, leaving 16 bases between. This CDR3 has 13 residues. The CDR3: CASTHPRVRGYTF. CDR3 in DNA: TGTGCCAGCACCCACCCCCGGGTACGTGGCTACACCTTC.

The rearrangement uses TRBV3-1 and TRBJ2-7, with TRBD1 matching 9 bases. Germline V lookup: CDR1 LGHDT, CDR2 YNNKEL (reference sequence). The J segment lost 1 base and the V segment lost 3 bases, leaving 22 bases of the junction unmatched. The CDR3 covers 21 residues. DNA for the CDR3: TGTGCCAGCAGCCAGAGCTTCCACAACAGGGGGCTCAGAAGTATATCCTACGAGCAGTACTTC. The encoded protein is CASSQSFHNRGLRSISYEQYF.

To note about this clonotype: An end of the junction differs from the germline gene, which may be a read error. The J gene is TRBJ2-3, the V gene TRBV12-3 or TRBV12-4; D not certain. There are 14 residues in the CDR3. The DNA of the CDR3 is TGTGCCGGCAGTTTTCGCCCCGCCTCTACTACGCAGTATTTT. Translating gives CAGSFRPASTTQYF.

This clonotype has just a few counts. The chain is built from TRBV7-6 and TRBJ2-5; no clear D gene. The germline gives CDR1 SGHVS, CDR2 FNYEAQ. The CDR3 totals 13 residues. Trimming pared 5 bases from V and 3 bases from J, leaving 10 bases between. The CDR3, as DNA: TGTGCCAGCAGCAAAGACATAGAAGAGACCCAGTACTTC. Translation: CASSKDIEETQYF.